Presented here are 11 T cell receptor beta chains from one specimen sequenced in a study of T-cell reconstitution after alpha-beta-depleted transplantation in children. A library of TCRbeta sequences, prepared with unique molecular identifiers, was generated. TCRdb recomputed calls from the PCR reads with MiXCR, one row per CDR3 protein. Of about 600,000 distinct CDR3 sequences detected, about 11% appear once; the ten largest clones hold less than 5%. The starting material was PBMCs from the stem cell graft donor, obtained from the stem cell graft. Every receptor here comes from a human donor who donated a stem cell graft to a child with acute myeloid leukemia.

This clonotype has more than one count but fewer than ten. This rearrangement joins TRBV2 to TRBJ1-2; D is ambiguous. The CDR3 totals 15 residues. V was clipped by 8 bases and J by 0 bases, with 16 bases between them. From germline, CDR1 is SNHLY and CDR2 FYNNEI. The CDR3 reads CASDRPPPPNYGYTF. The CDR3 DNA reads TGTGCCAGCGACCGGCCCCCACCTCCTAACTATGGCTACACCTTC.

This clonotype was counted many times. The chain employs TRBV10-3 and TRBJ1-2; 7 bases agree with TRBD1. Per the germline V gene, CDR1 is ENHRY and CDR2 is SYGVKD. V lost 5 bases and J lost 0; bases outside the gene matches: 6. The CDR3 sequence is 15 residues long. The CDR3 DNA follows: TGTGCCATCAGTCCCGAGGACAGGACTAACTATGGCTACACCTTC. Encoded protein: CAISPEDRTNYGYTF.

This clonotype was counted a few times. The chain couples TRBV13 to TRBJ2-3; a weak D match, TRBD1 (7 bases). The CDR3 runs to 15 residues. From germline, CDR1 is PRHDT and CDR2 FYEKMQ (reference sequence). V lost 5 bases and J lost 3, with 15 bases in between. CDR3 region: CASSRASGGTDTQYF. CDR3 in DNA: TGTGCCAGCAGCCGTGCATCAGGGGGGACAGATACGCAGTATTTT.

A few counts support this clonotype. The J gene is TRBJ2-5, the V gene TRBV20-1; 12 nucleotides agree with TRBD1. CDR1 is DFQATT, CDR2 SNEGSKA, per germline (reference sequence). V lost 7 bases, J lost 6 bases, and 12 bases stayed unmatched. The CDR3 extends over 15 amino acids. The CDR3 sequence is CSVTSGTGGLKTQYF. The CDR3 coding sequence is TGCAGTGTAACATCCGGGACAGGGGGCCTCAAGACCCAGTACTTC.

The gene calls are TRBV20-1 and TRBJ2-3, with 9 bases matching TRBD2. The length of the CDR3 is 11 residues. The V and J ends lost 3 bases and 8 bases, in that order; junction bases with no gene match: 0. Looked up from germline, CDR1 is DFQATT and CDR2 is SNEGSKA (reference sequence). CDR3 DNA sequence: TGCAGTGCTAGGACTAGCGGTACGCAGTATTTT. It codes for CSARTSGTQYF.

The rearrangement links TRBV7-6 to TRBJ2-4; 11 bases align to TRBD2. The CDR3 spans 16 residues. Germline V gene lookup returns CDR1 SGHVS and CDR2 FNYEAQ. J lost 4 bases, V lost 5 bases, and 7 bases had no gene match. CDR3 in amino acids: CASSPGTSGHKNIQYF. In DNA, the CDR3 is TGTGCCAGCAGCCCCGGGACTAGCGGCCATAAAAACATTCAGTACTTC.

This clonotype was seen at least ten times. The rearrangement uses TRBV12-3 or TRBV12-4 and TRBJ2-5, with 8 bases identical to TRBD1. J gave up 3 bases and V 7 bases, and 13 bases lay outside the gene matches. This CDR3 is 16 amino acids long. DNA for the CDR3: TGTGCCAGCACTAAAAGGACAGGGACGATAGAAGAGACCCAGTACTTC. This codes for CASTKRTGTIEETQYF.

The chain employs TRBV6-2 or TRBV6-3 and TRBJ2-1; no clear D. V lost 3 bases and J 0 bases, leaving 12 bases between the germline ends. Germline V lookup: CDR1 MNHEY, CDR2 SVGEGT. The CDR3 totals 16 residues. The CDR3 loop is CASSYSPLGSYNEQFF. The CDR3 DNA sequence: TGTGCCAGCAGTTATAGCCCCCTCGGCTCCTACAATGAGCAGTTCTTC.

V and J are TRBV20-1 and TRBJ2-3, with D perhaps given as TRBD1 or TRBD2 (5 bases each). CDR1 and CDR2 from the germline V gene are DFQATT and SNEGSKA (reference sequence). The CDR3 spans 15 residues. The V gene lost 6 bases and the J gene lost 1 base, with 17 bases spanning the gap. CDR3 DNA: TGCAGTGCCCGGGGACCACACCTAGGCACAGATACGCAGTATTTT. It translates to CSARGPHLGTDTQYF.

This clonotype was counted a few times. The chain is built from TRBV12-3 or TRBV12-4 and TRBJ2-1; weak D call: TRBD1 (6 bases). The CDR3 has 15 residues. V was clipped by 2 bases and J by 7 bases, with 15 bases between them. CDR3: CASSLRLQGLNEQFF. The CDR3, as DNA: TGTGCCAGCAGTTTAAGATTACAGGGATTAAATGAGCAGTTCTTC.

The J gene is TRBJ2-1, the V gene TRBV7-3, with D possibly being TRBD2 (5 bases). V dropped 6 bases and J dropped 7 bases, with 13 bases sitting between them. This CDR3 is built from 13 residues. Germline V gene data show CDR1 as SGHTA and CDR2 as FQGTGA. In nucleotides, the CDR3 is TGTGCCAGCAGTCCGGCGGGCTCGAATGAGCAGTTCTTC. Its protein is CASSPAGSNEQFF. Full variable domain (missing parts from reference TRBV7-3 and TRBJ2-1): GAGVSQTPSNKVTEKGKYVELRCDPISGHTALYWYRQSLGQGPEFLIYFQGTGAADDSGLPNDRFFAVRPEGSVSTLKIQRTERGDSAVYLCASSPAGSNEQFFGPGTRLTVL.